This T cell receptor (beta chain) was sequenced during a study of T cell responses to AZD1222 COVID-19 vaccine. Regarding the study as a whole: White British donors predominated, females outnumbered males, and clonal diversity was possibly underestimated.

The assay was immunoSEQ multiplex PCR, and TCRdb's table has in-frame clones only and misses some. The data contain about 130,000 clones, approximately 89% of them seen just once; the ten biggest clones take up approximately 4.7%. This clone has just one count. Its antigen is still unknown. This CDR3 spans 12 amino acids. The sample was peripheral blood, taken 28 days after the second AZD1222 dose. V is TRBV12-3 or TRBV12-4 and J is TRBJ1-1; D is undetermined. This receptor was obtained from an adult who received the AZD1222 COVID-19 vaccine. CDR3 residues: CSFGEMNTEAFF. The CDR3, as DNA: TGTTCTTTCGGGGAGATGAACACTGAAGCTTTCTTT.